The next 2 T cell receptor beta chains were all read from a single sample in a study of graft-versus-host responses after intestinal transplantation. No antigen has been assigned to these receptors. Clones were sequenced by immunoSEQ multiplex PCR, and TCRdb holds only the in-frame ones, with some missing. The table shows roughly 97,000 clones, with 75% to 95% occurring only once. The material was unstimulated CD4+ T cells sorted from spleen or lymph node cells, obtained before transplant. These receptors originate from a human donor who was the organ donor for an intestinal transplant.

This clone is a singleton in its sample. The V call is TRBV4-2, the J call TRBJ1-6; 8 bases fit TRBD1. The CDR3 is 18 amino acids. Germline V gene sequence: CDR1 LGHNA, CDR2 YNFKEQ. V was clipped by 0 bases and J by 6 bases; unmatched bases: 10. CDR3 sequence: CASSQDPQGAGANSPLHF. In DNA, the CDR3 is TGTGCCAGCAGCCAAGATCCCCAGGGGGCGGGGGCTAATTCACCCCTCCACTTT.

This rearrangement joins TRBV4-1 to TRBJ2-1, with 7 bases matching TRBD2. The germline gives CDR1 MGHRA, CDR2 YSYEKL. This CDR3 is built from 13 residues. V was clipped by 0 bases and J by 15 bases; unmatched bases: 8. Here the CDR3 DNA reads TGCGCCAGCAGCCAAGAAGGGAGGCGCGGGGGGTTCTTC. It specifies CASSQEGRRGGFF.